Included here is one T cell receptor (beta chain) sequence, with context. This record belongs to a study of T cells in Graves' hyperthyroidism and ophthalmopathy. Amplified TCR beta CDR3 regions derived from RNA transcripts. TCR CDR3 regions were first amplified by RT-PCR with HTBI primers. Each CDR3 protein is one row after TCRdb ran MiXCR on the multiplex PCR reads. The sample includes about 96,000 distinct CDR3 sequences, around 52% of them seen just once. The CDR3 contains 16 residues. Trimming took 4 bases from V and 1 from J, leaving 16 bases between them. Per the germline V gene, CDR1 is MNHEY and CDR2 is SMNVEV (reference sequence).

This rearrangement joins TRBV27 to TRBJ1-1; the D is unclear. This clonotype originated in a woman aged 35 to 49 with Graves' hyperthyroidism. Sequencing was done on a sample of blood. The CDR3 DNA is TGTGCCAGCAGTTACAAGGCCAATCTACCGAACACTGAAGCTTTCTTT. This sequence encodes CASSYKANLPNTEAFF.